Below, one T cell receptor beta chain is given with its context. The record originates from a study of T-cell memory formation after mild COVID-19. The V segment lost 2 bases and the J segment 6 bases; nucleotides outside the gene matches: 4. Germline assignment: CDR1 MNHEY and CDR2 SVGAGI. The CDR3 length is 14 residues. TCRdb re-analysed the 5' RACE reads in MiXCR, keeping a single row per CDR3 protein. The table includes over 350,000 distinct CDR3 sequences, about a sixth detected once. The TCR sequence derives from a man in his late teens or twenties who had mild COVID-19 (a few samples of this study predate the infection). Cell type and time point are not known. Material for sequencing was PBMCs or a T cell subset sorted from them (not recorded which). This chain connects TRBV6-5 to TRBJ1-2; 9 positions agree with TRBD1. The CDR3 sequence is CASSYIRTGDGYTF. CDR3 DNA sequence: TGTGCCAGCAGTTACATACGGACAGGGGATGGCTACACCTTC.